This T cell receptor beta chain is drawn from a study of OX40 agonist ivuxolimab in advanced cancers. Study background: Among those enrolled, mean age was around 60 years (range about 20 to 79) and about 79% were male. More than 35% of patients had received prior checkpoint inhibitor therapy.

The table came from immunoSEQ multiplex PCR; TCRdb's copy has only in-frame clones and leaves some out. Of some 100,000 clones in the sample, about nine tenths were seen once. Study-level findings and limits: Also showing low normalized T-cell clonal expansion were some of the nonresponders. Doses of 0.1 to 3.0 mg/kg were accompanied by clonal expansion of CD4+ and CD8+ blood T cells by week 6.

To note about this clone: Its antigen is still unknown.

This CDR3 comprises 9 residues. The clonotype comes from an adult with an advanced solid tumor such as melanoma, head and neck, liver or kidney cancer. V is TRBV21-1 and J is TRBJ2-7. TRBV21-1 corresponds to a pseudogene. The material was CD4+ or CD8+ T cells sorted from blood, obtained in a trial of the OX40 agonist ivuxolimab. The CDR3 DNA sequence: TGTGCCAGCAGCCGAAGGCAGTACTTC. Translated, it gives CASSRRQYF.